This TCR beta chain originates from a study of T-cell reconstitution after alpha-beta-depleted transplantation in children. The TCRbeta library was prepared with unique molecular identifiers. Each CDR3 protein gets one entry after TCRdb re-called the PCR reads with MiXCR. The sample shows hundreds of thousands of distinct CDR3 sequences, 15% to 20% of them seen only once. A word on this clonotype: The junction shows a germline mismatch at one end, possibly a read error.

The CDR3 runs 16 residues. Per the germline V gene, CDR1 is SGHRS and CDR2 is YFSETQ. Sequencing used PBMCs from the stem cell graft donor, obtained from the stem cell graft. This clonotype was obtained from a human donor who donated a stem cell graft to a child with acute lymphoblastic leukemia. The rearrangement links TRBV5-1 to TRBJ2-3; a possible D gene is TRBD2 (6 bases). The DNA for the CDR3 is TGCGCCAGCAGGTTGGACTACGGGACTCAGGTTGATACGCAGTATTTT. This sequence encodes CASRLDYGTQVDTQYF.